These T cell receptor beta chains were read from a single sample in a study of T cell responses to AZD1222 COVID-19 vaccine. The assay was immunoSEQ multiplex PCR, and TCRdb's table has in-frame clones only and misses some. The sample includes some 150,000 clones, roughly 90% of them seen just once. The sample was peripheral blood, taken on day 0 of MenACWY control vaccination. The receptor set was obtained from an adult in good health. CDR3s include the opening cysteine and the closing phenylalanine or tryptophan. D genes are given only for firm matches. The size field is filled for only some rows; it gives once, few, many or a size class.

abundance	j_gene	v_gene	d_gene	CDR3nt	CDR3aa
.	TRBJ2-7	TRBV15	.	TGTGCCACCAGCAGAGTCGCCGGGACCTACGAGCAGTACTTC	CATSRVAGTYEQYF
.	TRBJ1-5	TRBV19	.	TGTGCCAGTAGTATGGACCGAGACAATCAGCCCCAGCATTTT	CASSMDRDNQPQHF
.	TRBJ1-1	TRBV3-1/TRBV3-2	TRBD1	TGTGCCAGCAGCCCGAGACAGGGGTTCATGAACACTGAAGCTTTCTTT	CASSPRQGFMNTEAFF
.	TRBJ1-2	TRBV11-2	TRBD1	TGTGCCAGCAGCCTGTTCCGGACAGGGGGCGAAGGTAGTGGCTACACCTTC	CASSLFRTGGEGSGYTF
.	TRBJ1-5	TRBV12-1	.	TGTGCCAGCAGCCACGGAACAGGGAAGGGCAATCAGCCCCAGCATTTT	CASSHGTGKGNQPQHF
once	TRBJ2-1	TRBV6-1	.	TGTGCCAGCAGTGAAGACGCAGTCTACAATGAGCAGTTCTTC	CASSEDAVYNEQFF
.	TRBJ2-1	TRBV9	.	TGTGCCAGCAGACCCACCGGGACAAACTACAATGAGCAGTTCTTC	CASRPTGTNYNEQFF
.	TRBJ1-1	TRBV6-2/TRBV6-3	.	TGTGCCAGCAGCCTCTTCGGGAGGCAAGCTTTCTTT	CASSLFGRQAFF
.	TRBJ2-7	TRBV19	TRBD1	TGTGCCAGTAGTATGGACAGGTCCTCCGCCGGACAGTACTTC	CASSMDRSSAGQYF
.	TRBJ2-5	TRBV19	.	TGTGCCAGTAGTCCAGCGAGGTCCCTGGGCGAGACCCAGTACTTC	CASSPARSLGETQYF
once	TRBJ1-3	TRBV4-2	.	TGTGCCAGCAGCCAAGTCGAGTGGTCTGGAAACACCATATATTTT	CASSQVEWSGNTIYF
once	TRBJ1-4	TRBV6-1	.	TGTGCCAGCAGTGAGAGGACGGGGTGGGATAATGAAAAACTGTTTTTT	CASSERTGWDNEKLFF
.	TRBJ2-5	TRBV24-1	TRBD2	TGTGCCACCAGTGACAGGACCGGGAGGGCGAGGGAGACCCAGTACTTC	CATSDRTGRARETQYF
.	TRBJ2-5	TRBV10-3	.	TGTGCCATCAGTGAGTCGTGGGAAGAGACCCAGTACTTC	CAISESWEETQYF
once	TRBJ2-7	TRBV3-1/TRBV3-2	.	TGTGCCAGCAGCCAAGGGACAGCTGCAGCGACGTACGAGCAGTACTTC	CASSQGTAAATYEQYF
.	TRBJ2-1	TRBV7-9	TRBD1	TGTGCCAGCAGCGGGGACAGGGACAATGAGCAGTTCTTC	CASSGDRDNEQFF
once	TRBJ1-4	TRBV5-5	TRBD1	TGTGCCAGCAGCTTGGTCGGGACAGCTGAAAAACTGTTTTTT	CASSLVGTAEKLFF
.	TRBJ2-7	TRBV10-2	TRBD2	TGCGCCAGCAGTGAGGGGATAGCGGGATATAAGTACTTC	CASSEGIAGYKYF
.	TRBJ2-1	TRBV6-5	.	TGTGCCAGCACCAAACCCAGTCCCGGGAATGAGCAGTTCTTC	CASTKPSPGNEQFF
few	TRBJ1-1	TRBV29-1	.	TGCAGCGTTGTGGTTAACACTGAAGCTTTCTTT	CSVVVNTEAFF
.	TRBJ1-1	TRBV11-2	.	TGTGCCAGCAGCTTAGTTACAGGTACTGAAGCTTTCTTT	CASSLVTGTEAFF
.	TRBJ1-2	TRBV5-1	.	TGCGCCAGCAGCTCGACCGGGGGGAGCTATGGCTACACCTTC	CASSSTGGSYGYTF
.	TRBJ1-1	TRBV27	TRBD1	TGTGCCAGCAGGACCCGGGACAGGGGCTTAAACACTGAAGCTTTCTTT	CASRTRDRGLNTEAFF
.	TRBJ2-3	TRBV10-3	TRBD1	TGTGCCACCGGGCGGACAGGGGAGGCAGATACGCAGTATTTT	CATGRTGEADTQYF